Listed here are 30 T cell receptor beta chains from one sample, sequenced in a study of cytomegalovirus exposure and HLA in healthy donors. 13 Jbeta primers and 60 Vbeta primers were used for the PCR. Produced via immunoSEQ multiplex PCR; TCRdb's table is partial and in-frame only. In the table there are about 62,000 clones, approximately 75% of which are singletons. Sequenced: PBMCs. These receptors were taken from a woman aged 25 to 39 in good health and CMV-seronegative.

The chain employs TRBV30 and TRBJ2-7; tentative D call: TRBD2 (7 bases). Trimming left V 2 bases short and J 0 bases short, with 11 bases between. This CDR3 has 14 residues. Germline assignment: CDR1 GTSNPN and CDR2 SVGIG (reference sequence). CDR3 protein: CAWSRGGTSYEQYV. The CDR3 DNA reads TGTGCCTGGAGTAGGGGGGGGACCTCCTACGAGCAGTACGTC.

This clone was seen a few times. V usage is TRBV27 and J usage is TRBJ2-7; D remains ambiguous. The CDR3 is 14 amino acids. V dropped 5 bases and J dropped 4 bases, with 15 bases sitting between them. Germline V gene sequence: CDR1 MNHEY, CDR2 SMNVEV (reference sequence). This chain's CDR3 is CASSPSNYIYEQYV. The CDR3 nucleotides read TGTGCCAGCAGTCCGTCCAACTATATTTACGAGCAGTACGTC.

The V gene is TRBV19, the J gene TRBJ2-1; tentative D call: TRBD2 (6 bases). Germline V lookup: CDR1 LNHDA, CDR2 SQIVND (reference sequence). This CDR3 comprises 19 residues. V was trimmed by 10 bases and J by 0 bases, leaving 28 bases between them. In DNA, the CDR3 is TGTGCCACCGAGCCCTCCGGGACTTTAACCATAAGCTCCTACAATGAGCAGTTCTTC. Amino acid sequence: CATEPSGTLTISSYNEQFF.

The CDR3: CASSQNTEAFF. The CDR3 DNA reads as TGTGCCAGCAGCCAGAACACTGAAGCTTTCTTT. This sequence joins TRBV5-4 and TRBJ1-1; D unresolved. V dropped 4 bases and J dropped 1 base, with 2 bases sitting between them. The CDR3 consists of 11 residues. Germline V lookup: CDR1 SGHNT, CDR2 YYREEE (reference sequence).

This clone was seen more than once but under ten times. The chain couples TRBV25-1 to TRBJ2-3, with TRBD1 matching 8 bases. Looked up from germline, CDR1 is MGHDK and CDR2 is SYGVNS. CDR3 size: 15 residues. V dropped 3 bases and J dropped 8; count of bases not matched to a gene: 10. The CDR3 bases are TGTGCCAGCAGTGATTCCTCAGGGGGCGCAGGTACGCAGTATTTT. Residues: CASSDSSGGAGTQYF.

A word on this clone: A read error may account for a junction end that differs from germline. The chain uses TRBV7-9 and TRBJ1-1; 7 bases fit TRBD1. Germline V gene sequence: CDR1 SEHNR, CDR2 FQNEAQ (reference sequence). The CDR3 runs to 17 residues. This CDR3 is CSSSFNTRTGTNTEAFF. CDR3 coding DNA: TGTTCCAGCAGCTTCAACACAAGGACAGGTACGAACACTGAAGCTTTCTTT.

This clone was seen more than once but under ten times. J is TRBJ2-1 and V is TRBV5-1; TRBD2 might be the D (5 bases). The CDR3 totals 14 residues. The germline gives CDR1 SGHRS, CDR2 YFSETQ. The V end lost 3 bases, the J end lost 7 bases, and 14 bases lay between the germline ends. CDR3 DNA sequence: TGCGCCAGCAGCTCAGCGGCGCCACGAAATGAGCAGTTCTTC. Translated: CASSSAAPRNEQFF.

The chain joins TRBV6-5 to TRBJ2-2; D is unresolved. The CDR3 has 13 residues. V was pared by 7 bases and J by 3 bases, with 9 bases between. Germline V CDR1 and CDR2: MNHEY, SVGAGI. Here the CDR3 DNA reads TGTGCCAGCACCGTACTGGACACCGGGGAGCTGTTTTTT. Translating it yields CASTVLDTGELFF.

CDR3: CASSLDRGRDSTVEQYV. CDR3 in DNA: TGCGCCAGCAGCTTGGACAGGGGCCGAGACTCTACTGTCGAGCAGTACGTC. The J gene is TRBJ2-7, the V gene TRBV5-1, with 7 bases matching TRBD1. CDR3 length equals 17 residues. Germline V gives CDR1 SGHRS, CDR2 YFSETQ. V lost 0 bases to trimming and J lost 6 bases; unmatched junction nucleotides: 15.

This chain uses TRBV25-1 with TRBJ2-2, with 7 bases identical to TRBD1. V shed 1 base and J 0 bases; nucleotides not matched to a gene: 5. CDR3 length: 17 amino acids. Germline CDR1 is MGHDK and CDR2 is SYGVNS. Here the CDR3 reads CASSESGTDSNTGELFF. CDR3 DNA: TGTGCCAGCAGTGAATCCGGGACAGACTCGAACACCGGGGAGCTGTTTTTT.

The V and J genes are TRBV5-8 and TRBJ1-5; D is perhaps TRBD1 (6 bases). CDR1 is SGHTS and CDR2 is YDEGEE in the germline V gene. The CDR3 covers 19 residues. Trimming pared 4 bases from V and 0 bases from J, leaving 23 bases between. DNA of the CDR3: TGTGCCAGCAGCAGGGGGGGGGTGGCGAGACACTTTAGCAATCAGCCCCAGCATTTT. This gives the protein CASSRGGVARHFSNQPQHF.

This clone occurred once. This CDR3 is CAIRESTGVGTGELFF. DNA of the CDR3: TGTGCCATCAGAGAATCTACAGGGGTTGGCACCGGGGAGCTGTTTTTT. The genes are TRBV10-3 and TRBJ2-2, with 7 bases matching TRBD1. The CDR3 length is 16 residues. CDR1 and CDR2 from the germline V gene are ENHRY and SYGVKD. Unmatched junction bases numbered 11, after V lost 6 bases and J lost 4 bases.

This chain joins TRBV11-2 and TRBJ2-1, with TRBD2 matching over 8 bases. V lost 1 base and J lost 3; bases outside the gene matches: 5. The CDR3 spans 16 residues. CDR1 and CDR2 from the germline V gene are SGHAT and FQNNGV. Written as DNA, the CDR3 is TGTGCCAGCAGCTTAGTCCTTAGCGGGAACTACAATGAGCAGTTCTTC. Residues: CASSLVLSGNYNEQFF.

The rearrangement links TRBV4-3 to TRBJ2-3; 9 nucleotides align to TRBD1. After removal of 4 bases from V and 2 bases from J, the junction contained 4 bases not matched to a gene. Germline lookup yields CDR1 LGHNA and CDR2 YSLEER. The CDR3 spans 15 residues. The CDR3 DNA sequence: TGCGCCAGCAGCCCCACAGGGGGCTCCACAGATACGCAGTATTTT. It yields the protein CASSPTGGSTDTQYF.

The chain recombines TRBV5-1 with TRBJ2-2, with 11 nucleotides matching TRBD2. Germline assignment: CDR1 SGHRS and CDR2 YFSETQ. This CDR3 is 17 amino acids long. Trimming at V came to 7 bases and at J to 0 bases, leaving 8 bases not matched to a gene. CDR3 sequence: CASRTGLAGSNTGELFF. The DNA of the CDR3 is TGCGCCAGCCGGACTGGACTAGCGGGCTCGAACACCGGGGAGCTGTTTTTT.

Only a few counts were recorded for this clone. This chain links TRBV2 with TRBJ2-1, with 13 bases that match TRBD2. The CDR3 contains 16 residues. V was clipped by 4 bases and J by 0 bases; unmatched bases: 0. CDR1 and CDR2 from the germline V gene are SNHLY and FYNNEI. The CDR3 sequence: CASSGTSGSSYNEQFF. The CDR3 DNA reads TGTGCCAGCAGTGGGACTAGCGGGAGCTCCTACAATGAGCAGTTCTTC. The complete variable domain, with remaining parts taken from reference TRBV2 and TRBJ2-1, reads EPEVTQTPSHQVTQMGQEVILRCVPISNHLYFYWYRQILGQKVEFLVSFYNNEISEKSEIFDDQFSVERPDGSNFTLKIRSTKLEDSAMYFCASSGTSGSSYNEQFFGPGTRLTVL.

This clone was seen more than once but under ten times. The junction shows a germline mismatch at one end, possibly a read error. The V gene is TRBV28, the J gene TRBJ1-1; no clear D. Germline V gene lookup returns CDR1 MDHEN and CDR2 SYDVKM. The CDR3 is made up of 14 amino acids. CDR3 bases: TGTGCCAGCAGTTTACCAGCGCTAAACACTGAAACTTTCTTT. It is translated as CASSLPALNTETFF. Filled out from reference TRBV28 and TRBJ1-1, the complete variable domain reads DVKVTQSSRYLVKRTGEKVFLECVQDMDHENMFWYRQDPGLGLRLIYFSYDVKMKEKGDIPEGYSVSREKKERFSLILESASTNQTSMYLCASSLPALNTETFFGQGTRLTVV.

This clone appeared a single time. The gene calls are TRBV6-6 and TRBJ2-5, with 10 nucleotides matching TRBD2. The DNA end is a closer match to TRBJ2-7, so the J assignment may be wrong. Looked up from germline, CDR1 is MNHNY and CDR2 is SVGAGI (reference sequence). The length of the CDR3 is 14 residues. The CDR3 region has the DNA TGTGCCAGCAGTCGGACTAGCGGAGGATACGAGCAGTACTTC. It specifies CASSRTSGGYEQYF.

V usage is TRBV15 and J usage is TRBJ2-7; perhaps TRBD1 as D (6 bases). This CDR3 is 16 amino acids long. Germline lookup yields CDR1 LNHNV and CDR2 YYDKDF (reference sequence). V lost 1 base and J 5 bases, leaving 18 bases between the germline ends. The CDR3 sequence is CATSRATGQRVNEQYF. The CDR3 DNA is TGTGCCACCAGCAGAGCGACAGGCCAACGGGTTAACGAGCAGTACTTC.

This clone was counted between two and nine times. At the DNA level, this CDR3 is encoded by other sequences in the same sample as well. The chain uses TRBV6-5 and TRBJ2-7, with 7 bases identical to TRBD1. This CDR3 region has 14 residues. Germline V CDR1 and CDR2: MNHEY, SVGAGI. V shed 6 bases, J shed 7 bases, and the junction held 12 bases outside the gene matches. CDR3 in DNA: TGTGCCAGCAGCCCCGACCGGGACAGAGGAGAGCAGTACTTC. It yields the protein CASSPDRDRGEQYF.

This clone showed up just once. J is TRBJ2-3 and V is TRBV6-6; 7 nucleotides agree with TRBD2. CDR1 and CDR2 (germline): MNHNY, SVGAGI (reference sequence). The CDR3 has 14 residues. Unmatched junction bases numbered 7, after V lost 7 bases and J lost 3 bases. This CDR3 reads CASTGGLRTDTQYF. DNA of the CDR3: TGTGCCAGCACCGGGGGACTAAGAACAGATACGCAGTATTTT.

The sample holds a few counts of this clone. The rearrangement links TRBV29-1 to TRBJ2-7, with 7 bases matching TRBD1. This CDR3 comprises 12 residues. The J segment lost 2 bases and the V segment lost 7 bases, leaving 5 bases of the junction unmatched. The germline V gene encodes CDR1 SQVTM and CDR2 ANQGSEA. The CDR3 DNA follows: TGCAGCGCCGGGACAGTGACCTACGAGCAGTACTTC. It codes for CSAGTVTYEQYF.

The CDR3 DNA sequence: TGTGCCAGCGTACGCAGAAGCAATCAGCCCCAGCATTTT. Protein sequence: CASVRRSNQPQHF. The rearrangement uses TRBV2 and TRBJ1-5; no firm D call. The CDR3 loop spans 13 amino acids. Trimming cost V 8 bases and J 1 base, with 9 bases left between them. Germline assignment: CDR1 SNHLY and CDR2 FYNNEI.

The rearrangement uses TRBV15 and TRBJ1-1; 7 bases are shared with TRBD1. The CDR3 totals 14 residues. In germline, CDR1 is LNHNV, CDR2 YYDKDF (reference sequence). The V and J ends lost 3 bases and 1 base, in that order; junction bases with no gene match: 2. The CDR3 here is CATSSQGGNTEAFF. As DNA, the CDR3 is TGTGCCACCAGCAGTCAGGGGGGGAACACTGAAGCTTTCTTT.

This chain uses TRBV27 with TRBJ1-4, with D unresolved. V shed 4 bases and J shed 7 bases, with 10 bases lying between them. CDR1 MNHEY and CDR2 SMNVEV come from the germline V gene (reference sequence). This CDR3 contains 13 residues. The CDR3 coding sequence is TGTGCCAGCAGTTGGATGGGAGGTGAAAAACTGTTTTTT. It yields the protein CASSWMGGEKLFF.

This chain links TRBV27 with TRBJ2-7; 7 bases line up with TRBD1. Per the germline V gene, CDR1 is MNHEY and CDR2 is SMNVEV (reference sequence). V was pared by 4 bases and J by 2 bases, with 5 bases of the junction left unmatched. This CDR3 contains 14 residues. CDR3 residues: CASSSTGAAYEQYV. DNA of the CDR3: TGTGCCAGCAGTTCTACAGGGGCGGCCTACGAGCAGTACGTC.

The rearrangement uses TRBV6-6 and TRBJ2-4; 10 bases are a match to TRBD2. Trimming cost V 8 bases and J 5 bases; bases outside gene matches: 6. CDR1 MNHNY and CDR2 SVGAGI come from the germline V gene (reference sequence). The CDR3 covers 14 residues. The CDR3 sequence: CASSSGRGENIQYF. The CDR3 DNA reads as TGTGCCAGCTCAAGCGGGAGGGGGGAAAACATTCAGTACTTC.

The chain joins TRBV12-1 to TRBJ2-1; whether TRBD2, the table's D call, matches the DNA was not checked. TRBV12-1 is recorded as a pseudogene. CDR3 length: 18 residues. CDR3: CASSLQGTSGQSNNEQFF. CDR3 nucleotide sequence: TGTGCCAGCAGCTTACAAGGGACTAGCGGCCAATCCAACAATGAGCAGTTCTTC.

The chain couples TRBV19 to TRBJ2-3; 8 nucleotides line up with TRBD1. The germline CDR1 and CDR2 sequences are LNHDA and SQIVND (reference sequence). V trimming: 8 bases; J trimming: 1 base; junction bases outside the gene matches: 5. The CDR3 totals 14 residues. Here the CDR3 reads CASHTGQGTDTQYF. The CDR3 DNA reads as TGTGCCAGTCACACGGGACAGGGCACAGATACGCAGTATTTT.

The V and J genes are TRBV2 and TRBJ2-1; maybe TRBD2 (5 bases). V was trimmed by 4 bases and J by 7 bases, leaving 8 bases between them. The CDR3 runs 12 residues. Germline values: CDR1 SNHLY, CDR2 FYNNEI. CDR3 loop: CASSGGSNEQFF. The CDR3, as DNA: TGTGCCAGCAGTGGAGGGAGTAATGAGCAGTTCTTC. The complete variable domain, with remaining parts taken from reference TRBV2 and TRBJ2-1, reads EPEVTQTPSHQVTQMGQEVILRCVPISNHLYFYWYRQILGQKVEFLVSFYNNEISEKSEIFDDQFSVERPDGSNFTLKIRSTKLEDSAMYFCASSGGSNEQFFGPGTRLTVL.